This T cell receptor beta chain derives from a study of CD8 T cells in Susac syndrome. V gave up 5 bases and J gave up 1 base; unmatched junction bases: 7. Germline loops: CDR1 SGHTA, CDR2 FQGNSA. The CDR3 spans 16 residues. RNA in amounts of roughly 0.5 to 1 ug was reverse transcribed with random hexamers. Multiplex immunoSEQ PCR targeted 54 Vbeta and 13 Jbeta TCR beta segments. TCRdb re-called the immunoSEQ multiplex PCR reads through MiXCR, storing one row per CDR3 protein. The table has 150,000 to 200,000 distinct CDR3 sequences, roughly nine tenths seen once. Healthy donors were controls matched for age and sex.

Sequenced material: CD4+ T cells from PBMCs. This TCR derives from a human donor in good health. The chain recombines TRBV7-2 with TRBJ2-3, with 9 nucleotides matching TRBD2. CDR3 sequence reads: CASSTQRGVRTDTQYF. DNA for the CDR3: TGTGCCAGCAGCACCCAGCGGGGGGTTCGCACAGATACGCAGTATTTT.